A selection of T cell receptor beta chains follows, all from one sample in a study of T cells in Graves' hyperthyroidism and ophthalmopathy. TCRdb reanalysed the multiplex PCR reads using MiXCR and keeps one entry per CDR3 protein. Here the sample spans hundreds of thousands of distinct CDR3 sequences, roughly 15% being singletons. The sample was blood. Every receptor here comes from a woman between 45 and 65 years old with Graves' ophthalmopathy. Both conserved end residues are part of each CDR3. Fields, in order: J gene, D gene, clone size, V gene, CDR3 protein, CDR3 DNA. The D gene is left open where the match is weak. A clone size is listed for some rows: how often the clone was seen (once, few, many), or a class if it is expanded.

TRBJ2-7 TRBD1 many TRBV2 CASSLRDRVTYEQYF TGTGCCAGCAGCCTCCGGGACAGGGTCACCTACGAGCAGTACTTC
TRBJ2-7 . few TRBV12-5 CASGLYSPQTYEQYF TGTGCTAGTGGTTTGTACTCTCCCCAGACCTACGAGCAGTACTTC
TRBJ1-1 . . TRBV6-2/TRBV6-3 CASSYGVPPEAFF TGTGCCAGCAGTTATGGGGTTCCCCCTGAAGCTTTCTTT
TRBJ2-2 TRBD1 few TRBV6-5 CASSYTGAPRGGELFF TGTGCCAGCAGTTACACAGGGGCCCCCAGGGGCGGGGAGCTGTTTTTT
TRBJ2-1 . many TRBV6-2/TRBV6-3 CASSYRDNYEQFF TGTGCCAGCAGTTACCGGGACAACTATGAGCAGTTCTTC
TRBJ2-1 TRBD2 many TRBV7-6 CASSQISGTHNEQFF TGTGCCAGCAGCCAAATTAGCGGGACTCACAATGAGCAGTTCTTC
TRBJ2-2 TRBD2 few TRBV29-1 CSVFSGGANTGELFF TGCAGCGTTTTTAGCGGGGGCGCGAACACCGGGGAGCTGTTTTTT
TRBJ1-2 TRBD1 few TRBV24-1 CATSDRETGRYGYTF TGTGCCACCAGTGACCGTGAGACAGGGCGGTATGGCTACACCTTC
TRBJ2-5 . many TRBV20-1 CSASPLQGLAGETQYF TGCAGTGCTTCACCCCTGCAGGGACTGGCTGGGGAGACCCAGTACTTC
TRBJ2-3 . many TRBV30 CAWSGRAGLFTDTQYF TGTGCCTGGAGTGGTCGGGCAGGCCTTTTCACAGATACGCAGTATTTT
TRBJ2-1 TRBD2 . TRBV7-9 CASSLTSGRAPNEQFF TGTGCCAGCAGCTTGACTAGCGGGAGGGCCCCGAATGAGCAGTTCTTC
TRBJ2-2 . . TRBV4-1 CASRETTGELFF TGCGCCAGCAGGGAGACCACCGGGGAGCTGTTTTTT
TRBJ1-5 . . TRBV12-5 CASGLGVAGDTNHPQHF TGTGCTAGTGGTTTGGGAGTAGCGGGAGATACCAATCATCCCCAGCATTTT
TRBJ2-7 . many TRBV20-1 CSANAPGSSYEQYF TGCAGTGCTAACGCCCCTGGGAGCTCCTACGAGCAGTACTTC
TRBJ2-2 TRBD2 . TRBV11-3 CASSPSGRAHTGELFF TGTGCCAGCAGCCCAAGCGGGAGGGCCCACACCGGGGAGCTGTTTTTT
TRBJ2-1 . many TRBV18 CASSPPMIAAEFF TGTGCCAGCTCACCACCTATGATAGCGGCAGAGTTCTTC
TRBJ1-5 TRBD1 many TRBV20-1 CSAPGQINQPQHF TGCAGTGCCCCGGGACAGATAAATCAGCCCCAGCATTTT
TRBJ2-5 TRBD2 many TRBV12-3/TRBV12-4 CASSSQGLVEGYF TGTGCCAGCAGTTCGCAAGGACTAGTTGAGGGGTACTTC
TRBJ2-7 . many TRBV7-9 CASSLGPEQYF TGTGCCAGCAGCTTAGGTCCCGAGCAGTACTTC
TRBJ2-3 TRBD2 many TRBV6-1 CASSVWIFNAGAEDTQYF TGTGCCAGCAGTGTATGGATTTTTAACGCGGGAGCGGAAGATACGCAGTATTTT
TRBJ2-1 TRBD2 many TRBV20-1 CSAPPGLAGKEPAWGLYNEQFF TGCAGTGCCCCTCCGGGACTAGCGGGAAAGGAGCCGGCTTGGGGACTATACAATGAGCAGTTCTTC
TRBJ2-3 . many TRBV19 CASSISGSSTDTQYF TGTGCCAGTAGTATTTCCGGGAGTAGCACAGATACGCAGTATTTT
TRBJ2-1 . many TRBV28 CASSTIGDSYNEQFF TGTGCCAGCAGTACTATTGGGGACTCCTACAATGAGCAGTTCTTC
TRBJ1-1 TRBD1 many TRBV6-1 CASRTGTGWNTEAFF TGTGCCAGCAGAACCGGGACAGGATGGAACACTGAAGCTTTCTTT
TRBJ1-5 TRBD1 many TRBV7-2 CASSTRQGGNQPQHF TGTGCCAGCAGCACCCGACAGGGTGGCAATCAGCCCCAGCATTTT
TRBJ2-5 TRBD2 many TRBV13 CASSLAGGRGETQYF TGTGCCAGCAGCTTAGCGGGCGGGAGAGGGGAGACCCAGTACTTC
TRBJ1-2 . . TRBV7-2 CASSLLVNNYGYTF TGTGCCAGCAGCTTATTAGTGAACAACTATGGCTACACCTTC
TRBJ1-5 . many TRBV4-2 CASSQEGRFNQPQHF TGTGCCAGCAGCCAAGAGGGACGTTTCAATCAGCCCCAGCATTTT
TRBJ2-3 . many TRBV20-1 CSADLSGENTDTQYF TGCAGTGCTGACCTTAGCGGAGAAAACACAGATACGCAGTATTTT
TRBJ2-2 TRBD1 . TRBV6-5 CASSYSDRGAGTGELFF TGTGCCAGCAGTTACTCGGACAGGGGCGCGGGCACCGGGGAGCTGTTTTTT
TRBJ2-7 TRBD1 many TRBV20-1 CSARPGQGVWGQYF TGCAGTGCAAGGCCGGGACAGGGGGTCTGGGGGCAGTACTTC
TRBJ2-1 . many TRBV7-8 CASSHQTRSSYNEQFF TGTGCCAGCAGCCATCAGACCAGGAGCTCCTACAATGAGCAGTTCTTC
TRBJ2-7 . many TRBV27 CASSLRESSYEQYF TGTGCCAGCAGTTTACGGGAGAGCTCCTACGAGCAGTACTTC
TRBJ2-1 . few TRBV19 CASSIFSPAGGPDNEQFF TGTGCCAGTAGTATCTTCTCTCCCGCGGGCGGGCCTGACAATGAGCAGTTCTTC
TRBJ2-1 TRBD2 many TRBV12-3/TRBV12-4 CASSPRGSGSSYNEQFF TGTGCCAGCAGTCCGCGGGGTAGCGGGAGCTCCTACAATGAGCAGTTCTTC
TRBJ2-1 TRBD2 few TRBV6-1 CASSFLAGARANEQFF TGTGCCAGCAGTTTCCTGGCGGGAGCCCGCGCCAATGAGCAGTTCTTC
TRBJ2-7 TRBD2 few TRBV28 CASSSGLAGGGYEQYF TGTGCCAGCAGTTCCGGACTAGCGGGTGGCGGGTACGAGCAGTACTTC
TRBJ1-6 . many TRBV7-8 CASSLVMNSPLHF TGTGCCAGCAGCTTAGTAATGAATTCACCCCTCCACTTT
TRBJ2-3 . . TRBV4-2 CASSQEQGRGTDTQYF TGTGCCAGCAGCCAAGAACAGGGCCGGGGCACAGATACGCAGTATTTT
TRBJ2-7 . many TRBV20-1 CSARPGTHQSYEQYF TGCAGTGCTAGACCCGGGACACACCAGAGCTACGAGCAGTACTTC
TRBJ2-7 . . TRBV5-1 CASSARAGKNEQYF TGCGCCAGCAGCGCCCGGGCAGGGAAGAACGAGCAGTACTTC
TRBJ1-3 . few TRBV6-1 CASSEGRTASGNTIYF TGTGCCAGCAGTGAAGGACGGACAGCCTCTGGAAACACCATATATTTT
TRBJ2-1 . many TRBV7-2 CASRYGRRGEQFF TGTGCCAGCCGATACGGACGCCGAGGTGAGCAGTTCTTC
TRBJ1-6 . many TRBV12-3/TRBV12-4 CASTYGRRNSPLHF TGTGCCAGCACCTACGGCAGACGTAATTCACCCCTCCACTTT
TRBJ2-5 TRBD2 many TRBV7-2 CASSSGTSGPIETQYF TGTGCCAGCAGCTCAGGGACTAGCGGGCCCATCGAGACCCAGTACTTC
TRBJ2-1 . many TRBV6-2/TRBV6-3 CASSPDRSSYNEQFF TGTGCCAGCAGCCCGGACCGGAGCTCCTACAATGAGCAGTTCTTC
TRBJ1-1 . many TRBV12-3/TRBV12-4 CASSLRAPTENTEAFF TGTGCCAGCAGTTTAAGGGCACCCACAGAGAACACTGAAGCTTTCTTT
TRBJ1-5 . . TRBV30 CAWTHSGSNQPQHF TGTGCCTGGACCCACAGTGGCAGCAATCAGCCCCAGCATTTT
TRBJ2-2 . . TRBV2 CASQGNGELFF TGTGCCAGCCAGGGTAACGGGGAGCTGTTTTTT
TRBJ2-7 . . TRBV18 CASSPALGAVLYEQYF TGTGCCAGCTCACCTGCTTTGGGAGCGGTACTCTACGAGCAGTACTTC
TRBJ1-1 . . TRBV6-2/TRBV6-3 CASSPRPNQAFF TGTGCCAGCAGCCCTAGACCAAACCAAGCTTTCTTT
TRBJ2-5 . many TRBV20-1 CSARPTPIQETQYF TGCAGTGCTCGACCGACACCTATCCAAGAGACCCAGTACTTC
TRBJ1-5 . many TRBV6-1 CASSLAVGNQPQHF TGTGCCAGCAGTTTGGCCGTGGGTAATCAGCCCCAGCATTTT
TRBJ2-7 . few TRBV12-5 CASGLVRTGTYEQYF TGTGCTAGTGGTTTGGTACGCACAGGGACCTACGAGCAGTACTTC
TRBJ2-3 . many TRBV7-2 CASSLAGGGGDTQYF TGTGCCAGCAGCTTAGCCGGTGGAGGTGGAGATACGCAGTATTTT
TRBJ2-7 TRBD2 many TRBV18 CASSPREGLYEQYF TGTGCCAGCTCACCACGGGAGGGCCTCTACGAGCAGTACTTC
TRBJ1-2 . many TRBV27 CASSLFHPGVYGYTF TGTGCCAGCAGTTTATTCCATCCAGGGGTCTATGGCTACACCTTC
TRBJ2-7 . many TRBV20-1 CSGGASYEQYF TGCAGTGGAGGCGCATCCTACGAGCAGTACTTC